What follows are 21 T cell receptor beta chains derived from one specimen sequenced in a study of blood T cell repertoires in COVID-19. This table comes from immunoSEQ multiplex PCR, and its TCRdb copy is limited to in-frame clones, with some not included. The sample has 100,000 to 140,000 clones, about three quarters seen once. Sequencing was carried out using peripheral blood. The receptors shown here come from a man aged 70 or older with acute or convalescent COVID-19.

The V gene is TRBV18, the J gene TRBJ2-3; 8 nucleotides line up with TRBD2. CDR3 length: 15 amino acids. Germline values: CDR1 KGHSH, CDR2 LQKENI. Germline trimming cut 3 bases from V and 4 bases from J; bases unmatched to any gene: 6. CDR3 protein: CASSPLAGIADTQYF. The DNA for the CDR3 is TGTGCCAGCTCACCTTTAGCGGGGATCGCAGATACGCAGTATTTT.

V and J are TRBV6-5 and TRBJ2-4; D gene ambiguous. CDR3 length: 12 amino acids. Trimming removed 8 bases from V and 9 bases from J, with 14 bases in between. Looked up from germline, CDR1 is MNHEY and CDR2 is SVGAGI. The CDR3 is CASSKVRGIQYF. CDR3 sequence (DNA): TGTGCCAGCTCGAAGGTTCGCGGCATTCAGTACTTC.

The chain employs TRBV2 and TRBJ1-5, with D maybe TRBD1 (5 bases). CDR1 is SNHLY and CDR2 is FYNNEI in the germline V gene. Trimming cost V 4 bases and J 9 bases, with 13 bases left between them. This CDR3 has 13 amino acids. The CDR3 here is CASSAKRGGPQHF. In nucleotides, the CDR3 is TGTGCCAGCAGTGCTAAAAGGGGAGGGCCCCAGCATTTT.

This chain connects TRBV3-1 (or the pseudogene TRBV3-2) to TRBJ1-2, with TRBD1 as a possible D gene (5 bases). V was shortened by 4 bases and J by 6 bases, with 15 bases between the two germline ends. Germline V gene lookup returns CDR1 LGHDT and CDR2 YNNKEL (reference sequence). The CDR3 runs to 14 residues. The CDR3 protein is CASSREPGKDGYTF. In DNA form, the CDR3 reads TGTGCCAGCAGCCGAGAGCCAGGGAAGGATGGCTACACCTTC.

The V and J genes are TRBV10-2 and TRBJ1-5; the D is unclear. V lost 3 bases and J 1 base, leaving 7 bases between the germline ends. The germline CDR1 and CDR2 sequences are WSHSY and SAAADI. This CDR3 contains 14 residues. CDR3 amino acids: CASSDAGSNQPQHF. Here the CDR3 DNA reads TGCGCCAGCAGTGATGCGGGAAGCAATCAGCCCCAGCATTTT.

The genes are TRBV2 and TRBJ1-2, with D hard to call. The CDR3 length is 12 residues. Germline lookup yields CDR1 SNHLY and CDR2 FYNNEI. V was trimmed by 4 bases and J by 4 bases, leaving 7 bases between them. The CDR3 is CASSAQAYGYTF. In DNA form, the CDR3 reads TGTGCCAGCAGTGCGCAGGCCTATGGCTACACCTTC.

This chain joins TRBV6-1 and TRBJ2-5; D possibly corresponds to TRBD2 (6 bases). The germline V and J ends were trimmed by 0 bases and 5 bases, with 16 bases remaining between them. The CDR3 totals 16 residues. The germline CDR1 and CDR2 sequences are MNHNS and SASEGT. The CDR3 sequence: CASSEAPREVGETQYF. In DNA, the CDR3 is TGTGCCAGCAGTGAAGCGCCCAGGGAGGTTGGCGAGACCCAGTACTTC.

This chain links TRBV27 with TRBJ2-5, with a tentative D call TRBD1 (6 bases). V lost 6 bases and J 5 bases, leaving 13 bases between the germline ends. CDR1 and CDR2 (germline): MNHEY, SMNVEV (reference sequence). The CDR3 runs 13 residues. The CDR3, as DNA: TGTGCCAGCAGCCGGCAGGGGCTGGAGACCCAGTACTTC. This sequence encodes CASSRQGLETQYF.

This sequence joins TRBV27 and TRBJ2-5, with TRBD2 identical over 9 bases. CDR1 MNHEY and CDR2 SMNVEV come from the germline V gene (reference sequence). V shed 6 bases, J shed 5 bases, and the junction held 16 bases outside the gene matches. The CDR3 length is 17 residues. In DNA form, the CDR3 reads TGTGCCAGCAGCCAACAATACCCGCGGGGGGGTGATGAGACCCAGTACTTC. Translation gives CASSQQYPRGGDETQYF.

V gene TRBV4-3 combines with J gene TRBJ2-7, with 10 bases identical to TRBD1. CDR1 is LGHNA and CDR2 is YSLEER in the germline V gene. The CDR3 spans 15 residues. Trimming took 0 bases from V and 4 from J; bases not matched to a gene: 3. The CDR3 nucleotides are TGCGCCAGCAGCCAAGAGGGACAGGGGAGGTACGAGCAGTACTTC. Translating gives CASSQEGQGRYEQYF.

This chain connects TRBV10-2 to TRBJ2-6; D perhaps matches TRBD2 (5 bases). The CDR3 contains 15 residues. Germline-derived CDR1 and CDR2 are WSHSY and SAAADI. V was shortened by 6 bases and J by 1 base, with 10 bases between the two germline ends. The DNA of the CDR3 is TGCGCCAGCAGAGGAGAGGGATCTGGGGCCAACGTCCTGACTTTC. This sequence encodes CASRGEGSGANVLTF.

CDR3 coding DNA: TGTGCCAGCAGCTTAAGTCAGTCAATCATGCCCCAGCATTTT. It specifies CASSLSQSIMPQHF. The J gene is TRBJ1-5, the V gene TRBV7-2; D unresolved. The CDR3 extends over 14 amino acids. CDR1 and CDR2 (germline): SGHTA, FQGNSA. The V end lost 2 bases, the J end lost 9 bases, and 14 bases lay between the germline ends.

CDR3 region: CASSYRESSYNSPLHF. CDR3 DNA: TGTGCCAGCAGCTACAGGGAAAGCTCCTATAATTCACCCCTCCACTTT. The gene calls are TRBV7-9 and TRBJ1-6; a weak D match, TRBD1 (6 bases). Germline V CDR1 and CDR2: SEHNR, FQNEAQ (reference sequence). Trimming shortened V by 4 bases and J by 0 bases, and 10 bases separated the two germline ends. The CDR3 totals 16 residues.

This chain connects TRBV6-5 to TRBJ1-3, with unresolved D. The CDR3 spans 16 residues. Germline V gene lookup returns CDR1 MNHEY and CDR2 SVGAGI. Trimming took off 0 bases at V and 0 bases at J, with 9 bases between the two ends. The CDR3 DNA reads TGTGCCAGCAGTTACTCGTTCGGTTCCTCTGGAAACACCATATATTTT. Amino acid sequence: CASSYSFGSSGNTIYF.

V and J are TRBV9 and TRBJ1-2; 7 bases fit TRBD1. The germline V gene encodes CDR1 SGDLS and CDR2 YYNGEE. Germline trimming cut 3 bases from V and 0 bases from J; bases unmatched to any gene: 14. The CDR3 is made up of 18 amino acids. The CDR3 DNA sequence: TGTGCCAGCAGCGCGACCAGGGACAGCATCCAAGCTAACTATGGCTACACCTTC. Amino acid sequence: CASSATRDSIQANYGYTF.

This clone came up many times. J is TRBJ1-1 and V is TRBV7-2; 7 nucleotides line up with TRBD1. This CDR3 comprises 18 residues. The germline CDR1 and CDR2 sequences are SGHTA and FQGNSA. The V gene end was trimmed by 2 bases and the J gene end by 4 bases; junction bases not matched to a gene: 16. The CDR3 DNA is TGTGCCAGCAGCTTAAAAGTTGGGACAGCCGACCTTGGCACTGAAGCTTTCTTT. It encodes CASSLKVGTADLGTEAFF.

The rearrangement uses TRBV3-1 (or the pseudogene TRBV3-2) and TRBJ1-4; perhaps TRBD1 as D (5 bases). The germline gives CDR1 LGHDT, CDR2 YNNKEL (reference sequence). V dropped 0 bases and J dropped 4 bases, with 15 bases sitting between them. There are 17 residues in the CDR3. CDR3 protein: CASSQDTGWGVNEKLFF. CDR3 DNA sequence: TGTGCCAGCAGCCAAGATACAGGCTGGGGGGTTAATGAAAAACTGTTTTTT.

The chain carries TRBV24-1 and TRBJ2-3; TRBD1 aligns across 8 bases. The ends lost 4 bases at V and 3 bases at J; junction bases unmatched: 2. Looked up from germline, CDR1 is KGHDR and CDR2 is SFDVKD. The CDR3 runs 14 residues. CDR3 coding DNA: TGTGCCACCAGTGACGACAGGGGTACAGATACGCAGTATTTT. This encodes CATSDDRGTDTQYF.

This chain's CDR3 is CASRPLRGGRQETQYF. The CDR3 bases are TGTGCCAGCCGCCCATTAAGGGGGGGTAGGCAAGAGACCCAGTACTTC. The V call is TRBV2, the J call TRBJ2-5; TRBD2 is a possible D gene (7 bases). Germline CDR1 reads SNHLY; CDR2 reads FYNNEI. V lost 8 bases and J 2 bases, leaving 21 bases between the germline ends. This CDR3 comprises 16 residues.

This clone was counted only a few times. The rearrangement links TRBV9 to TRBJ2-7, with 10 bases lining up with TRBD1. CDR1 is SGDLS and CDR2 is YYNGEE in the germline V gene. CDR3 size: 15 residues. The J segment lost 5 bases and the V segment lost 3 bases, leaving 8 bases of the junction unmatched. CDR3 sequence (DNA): TGTGCCAGCAGCGACTCCGGGACAGGGGTGAACGAGCAGTACTTC. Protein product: CASSDSGTGVNEQYF. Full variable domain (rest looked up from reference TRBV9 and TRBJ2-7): DSGVTQTPKHLITATGQRVTLRCSPRSGDLSVYWYQQSLDQGLQFLIQYYNGEERAKGNILERFSAQQFPDLHSELNLSSLELGDSALYFCASSDSGTGVNEQYFGPGTRLTVT.

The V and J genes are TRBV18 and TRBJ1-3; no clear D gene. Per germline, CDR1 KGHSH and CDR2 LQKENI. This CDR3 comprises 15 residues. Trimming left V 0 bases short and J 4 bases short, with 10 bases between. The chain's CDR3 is CASSPPAAGGNTIYF. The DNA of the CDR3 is TGTGCCAGCTCACCACCGGCTGCAGGAGGAAACACCATATATTTT.